This T cell receptor (beta chain) was observed in a study of OX40 agonist ivuxolimab in advanced cancers. Assay: immunoSEQ multiplex PCR; the TCRdb copy retains only in-frame clones and omits some. The sample has over 70,000 clones, roughly 88% seen once. The CDR3 has 14 residues. The ends were cut back, 4 bases at V and 10 bases at J, with 17 bases in the middle. Germline lookup yields CDR1 SEHNR and CDR2 FQNEAQ (reference sequence). Researchers took blood at baseline, on cycle 4 day 1, and on cycle 7 day 1. In its sample, this clone was seen once. Sequences were derived from CD4+ or CD8+ T cells sorted from blood, sampled in a trial of the OX40 agonist ivuxolimab. The clonotype was recovered from an adult with an advanced solid tumor such as melanoma, head and neck, liver or kidney cancer. The gene calls are TRBV7-9 and TRBJ2-1; unclear D gene. The CDR3 spells CASSSWIQTEEQFF. The CDR3 DNA sequence: TGTGCCAGCAGCTCCTGGATACAAACGGAAGAGCAGTTCTTC.